This T cell receptor beta chain was captured in a study of T cell responses to AZD1222 COVID-19 vaccine. The V gene end was trimmed by 1 base and the J gene end by 6 bases; junction bases not matched to a gene: 7. In germline, CDR1 is LGHDT, CDR2 YNNKEL (reference sequence). CDR3 length equals 15 residues. Libraries were prepared by immunoSEQ multiplex PCR; TCRdb keeps only in-frame clonotypes and omits some of them. The data contain 150,000 to 200,000 clones, roughly 86% of them singletons. V and J are TRBV3-1 (or the pseudogene TRBV3-2) and TRBJ1-2; 8 nucleotides match TRBD1. The sequence came from an adult in good health. Sequenced material: peripheral blood, taken on day 0 of AZD1222 vaccination. CDR3 protein: CASSQGNRGNHGYTF. In DNA, the CDR3 is TGTGCCAGCAGCCAAGGGAACAGGGGGAATCATGGCTACACCTTC.